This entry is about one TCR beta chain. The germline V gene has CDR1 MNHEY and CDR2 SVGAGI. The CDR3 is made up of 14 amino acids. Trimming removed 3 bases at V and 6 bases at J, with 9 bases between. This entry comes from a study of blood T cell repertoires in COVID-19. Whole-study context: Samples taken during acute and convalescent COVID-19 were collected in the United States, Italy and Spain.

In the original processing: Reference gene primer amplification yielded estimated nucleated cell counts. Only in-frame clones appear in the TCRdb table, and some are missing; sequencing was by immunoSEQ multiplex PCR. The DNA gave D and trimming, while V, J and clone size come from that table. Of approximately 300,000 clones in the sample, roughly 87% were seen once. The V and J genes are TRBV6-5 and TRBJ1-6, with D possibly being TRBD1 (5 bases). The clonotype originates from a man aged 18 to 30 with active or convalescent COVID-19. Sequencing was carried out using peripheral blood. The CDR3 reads CASSYRGGNSPLHF. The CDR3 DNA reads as TGTGCCAGCAGTTATAGGGGTGGTAATTCACCCCTCCACTTT.